This note documents a single T cell receptor beta chain sequence. Its antigen is still unknown. Researchers amplified the TCR beta CDR3 regions from RNA transcripts. A first-round RT-PCR of the TCR CDR3 used the HTBI primer set. TCRdb used MiXCR to reprocess the multiplex PCR reads, holding one entry per CDR3 protein. The profile covers about 720,000 distinct CDR3 sequences, with under 20% appearing a single time and over 15% taken by the ten largest. This entry comes from a study of T cells in Graves' hyperthyroidism and ophthalmopathy. CDR1 MNHEY and CDR2 SMNVEV come from the germline V gene (reference sequence). CDR3 size: 15 residues. After removal of 5 bases from V and 5 bases from J, the junction contained 10 bases not matched to a gene. Findings and caveats of the study: Researchers report that a 13 V-J model separated ophthalmopathy from stable hyperthyroidism.

The rearrangement uses TRBV27 and TRBJ1-2, with 8 nucleotides matching TRBD1. This sequence was found in a woman in her fifties or sixties with Graves' hyperthyroidism that later progressed to Graves' ophthalmopathy. The specimen sequenced was blood. The CDR3 sequence is CASSADGQGIYGYTF. The CDR3 region has the DNA TGTGCCAGCAGTGCCGACGGACAGGGTATTTATGGCTACACCTTC.